This TCR beta chain was observed in a study of T cell changes during pregnancy in multiple sclerosis. TCRdb's table, derived via immunoSEQ multiplex PCR, lists solely in-frame clones and lacks some. The sample records over 50,000 clones, 85% to 95% being singletons. The germline V gene has CDR1 LNHDA and CDR2 SQIVND (reference sequence). V lost 6 bases to trimming and J lost 3 bases; unmatched junction nucleotides: 8. The CDR3 has 14 residues. Sequencing used CD4+ T cells from peripheral blood mononuclear cells, obtained in the third trimester of pregnancy. This TCR came from a female donor with multiple sclerosis, enrolled in a pregnancy study. The J gene is TRBJ2-7, the V gene TRBV19, with TRBD1 matching over 7 bases. This CDR3 reads CASSTGAYLYEQYF. In nucleotides, the CDR3 is TGTGCCAGTAGCACAGGGGCCTACCTCTACGAGCAGTACTTC.